Below are 10 T cell receptor beta chains sequenced from a single sample in a study of T cells and Merkel cell carcinoma outcomes. Assay used: immunoSEQ multiplex PCR; TCRdb lists only in-frame clones, some missing. The sample records 11,000 to 15,000 clones, more than 90% being singletons. Sequences were obtained from tumor tissue from Merkel cell carcinoma. The source is a human donor with Merkel cell carcinoma.

The rearrangement links TRBV28 to TRBJ2-1, with D hard to call. The CDR3 length is 11 residues. Deletions cut 5 bases from V and 3 bases from J, with 2 bases between. The germline V gene encodes CDR1 MDHEN and CDR2 SYDVKM. CDR3 sequence: CASSVYNEQFF. The CDR3 DNA reads TGTGCCAGCAGTGTCTACAATGAGCAGTTCTTC.

This clone was picked up a small number of times. The rearrangement uses TRBV29-1 and TRBJ2-7; 9 bases line up with TRBD1. Germline V gene lookup returns CDR1 SQVTM and CDR2 ANQGSEA. This CDR3 is 13 amino acids long. V lost 5 bases, J lost 0 bases, and 2 bases stayed unmatched. DNA for the CDR3: TGCAGCGTTATGGGACAGGGCTCCTACGAGCAGTACTTC. This translates into CSVMGQGSYEQYF.

The sample holds one count of this clone. The V gene is TRBV4-1, the J gene TRBJ2-3, with D possibly being TRBD1 (6 bases). CDR3 length: 14 residues. The ends were cut back, 0 bases at V and 6 bases at J, with 10 bases in the middle. Looked up from germline, CDR1 is MGHRA and CDR2 is YSYEKL. CDR3 residues: CASSQDNRADTQYF. CDR3 DNA sequence: TGCGCCAGCAGCCAAGATAACAGGGCGGATACGCAGTATTTT.

The V call is TRBV11-2, the J call TRBJ2-7; no clear D. The CDR3 consists of 14 residues. Germline V lookup: CDR1 SGHAT, CDR2 FQNNGV. V dropped 5 bases and J dropped 4 bases, with 15 bases sitting between them. The CDR3 protein is CASSNVGLGYEQYF. CDR3 nucleotide sequence: TGTGCCAGCAGCAACGTGGGCCTGGGTTACGAGCAGTACTTC.

This clone was counted a few times. This chain links TRBV19 with TRBJ1-5, with TRBD1 identical over 7 bases. CDR1 LNHDA and CDR2 SQIVND come from the germline V gene (reference sequence). With 7 bases clipped from V and 4 bases from J, the junction kept 7 bases outside the gene matches. The length of the CDR3 is 14 residues. CDR3: CASTRQGGNQPQHF. For the CDR3, the DNA is TGTGCCAGTACCCGACAGGGCGGTAATCAGCCCCAGCATTTT.

The chain couples TRBV30 to TRBJ1-5; D gene ambiguous. This CDR3 has 13 amino acids. Germline V lookup: CDR1 GTSNPN, CDR2 SVGIG (reference sequence). V dropped 4 bases and J dropped 0 bases, with 7 bases sitting between them. The CDR3 DNA reads as TGTGCCTGGAATCGGGGTAGCAATCAGCCCCAGCATTTT. Its translation: CAWNRGSNQPQHF.

V gene TRBV7-9 combines with J gene TRBJ1-2; TRBD1 might be the D (5 bases). Trimming shortened V by 3 bases and J by 8 bases, and 10 bases separated the two germline ends. Germline V gene sequence: CDR1 SEHNR, CDR2 FQNEAQ (reference sequence). CDR3 length: 12 residues. The CDR3 here is CASSLSPGGYTF. The DNA for the CDR3 is TGTGCCAGCAGCTTGTCACCAGGGGGCTACACCTTC.

The chain couples TRBV20-1 to TRBJ2-3, with TRBD2 identical over 7 bases. This CDR3 region has 11 residues. The trim removed 7 bases at V and 4 bases at J, leaving 2 bases unmatched. Germline loops: CDR1 DFQATT, CDR2 SNEGSKA (reference sequence). The DNA for the CDR3 is TGCAGTGTTCGGGGGGCAGATACGCAGTATTTT. Its translation is CSVRGADTQYF.

V is TRBV18 and J is TRBJ2-2; D call uncertain. V shed 2 bases and J shed 5 bases, with 9 bases lying between them. The CDR3 consists of 14 residues. CDR1 is KGHSH, CDR2 LQKENI, per germline. The CDR3 sequence is CASSPITATGELFF. The CDR3 coding sequence is TGTGCCAGCTCACCAATAACGGCGACCGGGGAGCTGTTTTTT.

The gene calls are TRBV7-9 and TRBJ1-2; D is unclear. V lost 2 bases to trimming and J lost 1 base, with 5 bases between them. The CDR3 has 13 amino acids. Germline CDR1 and CDR2: SEHNR and FQNEAQ (reference sequence). The CDR3 reads CASSLRNNYGYTF. The DNA of the CDR3 is TGTGCCAGCAGCTTACGGAATAACTATGGCTACACCTTC.